The 20 T cell receptor beta chains listed next were all sequenced from one sample in a study of shared clonotypes between healthy human individuals. The data were produced by immunoSEQ multiplex PCR, yet TCRdb's version contains in-frame clones alone and is incomplete. The sample carries over 950,000 clones, around 77% recorded once. Source material: memory CD4+ T cells from PBMCs. Specified subset: CD45RA-negative fraction. These TCRs come from a man aged 18 to 30 in good health. Some clones in this sample may be carry-over from other donors' samples.

As to this clone: Other DNA sequences in the same sample also yield this CDR3. This chain connects TRBV9 to TRBJ1-3; D gene uncertain. The V end lost 1 base, the J end lost 0 bases, and 5 bases lay between the germline ends. The CDR3 has 14 amino acids. Germline CDR1 is SGDLS and CDR2 is YYNGEE. The CDR3 bases are TGTGCCAGCAGCGTATTACCCTCTGGAAACACCATATATTTT. Protein: CASSVLPSGNTIYF.

CDR3 loop: CASSLAGSSGKYEQYF. The CDR3 DNA reads as TGTGCCAGCAGCTTAGCGGGGTCTAGCGGGAAATACGAGCAGTACTTC. The V call is TRBV7-2, the J call TRBJ2-7; TRBD2 matches 9 bases. CDR3 length: 16 residues. The germline V gene has CDR1 SGHTA and CDR2 FQGNSA. Trimming removed 0 bases from V and 4 bases from J; junction bases left unmatched: 7.

V usage is TRBV30 and J usage is TRBJ1-1; TRBD1 is a possible D gene (5 bases). Germline V CDR1 and CDR2: GTSNPN, SVGIG (reference sequence). V lost 0 bases and J 4 bases, leaving 15 bases between the germline ends. The CDR3 is made up of 15 amino acids. CDR3 sequence (DNA): TGTGCCTGGAGTGTTTCGGGCAGGGTGGGCACTGAAGCTTTCTTT. The encoded protein is CAWSVSGRVGTEAFF. Together with reference TRBV30 and TRBJ1-1, the CDR3 gives the full variable domain: SQTIHQWPATLVQPVGSPLSLECTVEGTSNPNLYWYRQAAGRGLQLLFYSVGIGQISSEVPQNLSASRPQDRQFILSSKKLLLSDSGFYLCAWSVSGRVGTEAFFGQGTRLTVV.

The chain carries TRBV4-2 and TRBJ1-5; no definite D call. V lost 4 bases and J lost 1, with 8 bases in between. The V gene's germline CDR1 is LGHNA and CDR2 YNFKEQ. CDR3 length: 14 residues. Here the CDR3 DNA reads TGTGCCAGCAGCCCTAGGACCAGCAATCAGCCCCAGCATTTT. This encodes CASSPRTSNQPQHF.

The V gene is TRBV30, the J gene TRBJ2-3, with 7 bases fitting TRBD1. This CDR3 is 13 amino acids long. Germline lookup yields CDR1 GTSNPN and CDR2 SVGIG (reference sequence). V shed 3 bases and J 15 bases; nucleotides not matched to a gene: 15. In DNA form, the CDR3 reads TGTGCCTGGAGCCATACGCGGACAGGTCCGGAATATTTT. As protein: CAWSHTRTGPEYF.

This sequence joins TRBV29-1 and TRBJ2-7; 8 nucleotides match TRBD1. The CDR3 contains 14 residues. CDR1 is SQVTM, CDR2 ANQGSEA, per germline. The V segment lost 1 base and the J segment 5 bases; nucleotides outside the gene matches: 7. CDR3 region: CSVEGGTGVDEQYF. CDR3 nucleotides: TGCAGCGTTGAAGGAGGGACAGGTGTCGACGAGCAGTACTTC.

The chain links TRBV28 to TRBJ2-3; D is unclear. The CDR3 length is 18 residues. In germline, CDR1 is MDHEN, CDR2 SYDVKM. V lost 2 bases and J 6 bases, leaving 24 bases between the germline ends. As DNA, the CDR3 is TGTGCCAGCAGTTTACCATTGGTCTTCCCTACACCTGGGGATACGCAGTATTTT. This gives the protein CASSLPLVFPTPGDTQYF. Looking up the rest from reference TRBV28 and TRBJ2-3 gives the full variable domain: DVKVTQSSRYLVKRTGEKVFLECVQDMDHENMFWYRQDPGLGLRLIYFSYDVKMKEKGDIPEGYSVSREKKERFSLILESASTNQTSMYLCASSLPLVFPTPGDTQYFGPGTRLTVL.

This chain connects TRBV18 to TRBJ1-5, with TRBD1 as a possible D gene (5 bases). Trimming removed 2 bases from V and 3 bases from J, with 11 bases in between. This CDR3 region has 15 residues. Looked up from germline, CDR1 is KGHSH and CDR2 is LQKENI. CDR3 nucleotide sequence: TGTGCCAGCTCACCAGTTCGGGGGATCAATCAGCCCCAGCATTTT. This encodes CASSPVRGINQPQHF.

In the case of this clone: The identical CDR3 is also encoded by other nucleotide sequences in the sample. J is TRBJ2-3 and V is TRBV2; 7 nucleotides line up with TRBD2. Germline-derived CDR1 and CDR2 are SNHLY and FYNNEI. J was trimmed by 4 bases and V by 3 bases; bases with no gene match: 1. This CDR3 comprises 13 residues. CDR3 bases: TGTGCCAGCAGTGAGGGAGGGGCAGATACGCAGTATTTT. It codes for CASSEGGADTQYF. Variable domain in full (rest from reference TRBV2 and TRBJ2-3): EPEVTQTPSHQVTQMGQEVILRCVPISNHLYFYWYRQILGQKVEFLVSFYNNEISEKSEIFDDQFSVERPDGSNFTLKIRSTKLEDSAMYFCASSEGGADTQYFGPGTRLTVL.

The chain uses TRBV2 and TRBJ2-7; D is perhaps TRBD1 (5 bases). The CDR3 is made up of 16 amino acids. In germline, CDR1 is SNHLY, CDR2 FYNNEI. Trimming took 3 bases from V and 0 from J, leaving 15 bases between them. The CDR3 protein is CASSDIVTASSYEQYF. The CDR3, as DNA: TGTGCCAGCAGTGATATCGTGACAGCGAGCTCCTACGAGCAGTACTTC.

The V gene is TRBV28, the J gene TRBJ1-2; D possibly corresponds to TRBD1 (5 bases). CDR1 and CDR2 from the germline V gene are MDHEN and SYDVKM. V dropped 1 base and J dropped 5 bases, with 8 bases sitting between them. The CDR3 runs 13 residues. The chain's CDR3 is CASSLFRVYGYTF. The CDR3 DNA follows: TGTGCCAGCAGTTTATTCAGGGTGTATGGCTACACCTTC.

The CDR3 DNA reads as TGTGCCAGCAGCGTAGCCGGACTAGCGGGAGGGAGCACAGATACGCAGTATTTT. Translated: CASSVAGLAGGSTDTQYF. The chain uses TRBV9 and TRBJ2-3, with 15 bases aligning to TRBD2. Trimming cost V 0 bases and J 0 bases; bases outside gene matches: 2. Germline assignment: CDR1 SGDLS and CDR2 YYNGEE. The CDR3 is 18 residues long. The variable domain in full, completed from reference TRBV9 and TRBJ2-3, reads DSGVTQTPKHLITATGQRVTLRCSPRSGDLSVYWYQQSLDQGLQFLIQYYNGEERAKGNILERFSAQQFPDLHSELNLSSLELGDSALYFCASSVAGLAGGSTDTQYFGPGTRLTVL.

This rearrangement joins TRBV7-9 to TRBJ2-7, with D uncertain. Trimming pared 2 bases from V and 5 bases from J, leaving 19 bases between. From germline, CDR1 is SEHNR and CDR2 FQNEAQ (reference sequence). This CDR3 contains 16 residues. In DNA, the CDR3 is TGTGCCAGCAGCTTACTAACAAGTCCCTCGCCTGACGAGCAGTACTTC. Its protein product is CASSLLTSPSPDEQYF.

This rearrangement joins TRBV30 to TRBJ2-7; the D is unclear. V was trimmed by 1 base and J by 2 bases, leaving 15 bases between them. The CDR3 has 15 residues. Germline CDR1 and CDR2: GTSNPN and SVGIG (reference sequence). DNA for the CDR3: TGTGCCTGGAGTGATCCCCTCCGACAACCCTACGAGCAGTACTTC. Protein: CAWSDPLRQPYEQYF.

The chain carries TRBV6-1 and TRBJ2-4; 10 nucleotides agree with TRBD2. V lost 2 bases, J lost 7 bases, and 5 bases stayed unmatched. The CDR3 is made up of 15 amino acids. CDR1 and CDR2 from the germline V gene are MNHNS and SASEGT. This CDR3 reads CASSETLAGDNIQYF. CDR3 nucleotide sequence: TGTGCCAGCAGTGAAACCCTAGCGGGAGATAACATTCAGTACTTC.

The chain couples TRBV29-1 to TRBJ2-2; 7 bases are shared with TRBD1. Germline-derived CDR1 and CDR2 are SQVTM and ANQGSEA. The V gene end was trimmed by 7 bases and the J gene end by 4 bases; junction bases not matched to a gene: 9. The CDR3 has 14 residues. The CDR3 is CSAATGFPTGELFF. The CDR3, as DNA: TGCAGCGCCGCGACAGGGTTCCCCACCGGGGAGCTGTTTTTT.

The chain joins TRBV9 to TRBJ1-1, with 8 bases matching TRBD1. V dropped 3 bases and J dropped 4; count of bases not matched to a gene: 5. Germline values: CDR1 SGDLS, CDR2 YYNGEE. The CDR3 runs 14 residues. The CDR3 sequence: CASSAWTGSTEAFF. The CDR3 nucleotides read TGTGCCAGCAGCGCCTGGACAGGGAGCACTGAAGCTTTCTTT.

This clone was recorded a few times. The V and J genes are TRBV27 and TRBJ2-6; possible D gene TRBD2, 6 bases. The CDR3 loop spans 16 amino acids. The V gene lost 8 bases and the J gene lost 4 bases, with 18 bases spanning the gap. The germline CDR1 and CDR2 sequences are MNHEY and SMNVEV (reference sequence). CDR3 DNA sequence: TGTGCCAGCGGGAAACTAGCAGCCGCGGGGGCCAACGTCCTGACTTTC. Translation: CASGKLAAAGANVLTF.

The chain joins TRBV7-9 to TRBJ2-5; no firm D call. There are 12 residues in the CDR3. Trimming took 5 bases from V and 4 from J, leaving 8 bases between them. The germline CDR1 and CDR2 sequences are SEHNR and FQNEAQ (reference sequence). The CDR3: CASSVRIETQYF. CDR3 sequence (DNA): TGTGCCAGCAGCGTTCGGATAGAGACCCAGTACTTC. The variable domain in full, with the rest retrieved from reference TRBV7-9 and TRBJ2-5, is DTGVSQNPRHKITKRGQNVTFRCDPISEHNRLYWYRQTLGQGPEFLTYFQNEAQLEKSRLLSDRFSAERPKGSFSTLEIQRTEQGDSAMYLCASSVRIETQYFGPGTRLLVL.

This clone was recorded a few times. The chain uses TRBV2 and TRBJ2-1, with TRBD2 matching 11 bases. CDR1 is SNHLY, CDR2 FYNNEI, per germline. There are 12 residues in the CDR3. Trimming took 7 bases from V and 15 from J; bases not matched to a gene: 8. The CDR3 region has the DNA TGTGCCAGCATCCTAGCGGGAGGCCGGGCGTTCTTC. This codes for CASILAGGRAFF.